This TCR beta chain was obtained from a study of shared clonotypes between healthy human individuals. Whole-study context: Each donor contributed plates that comprised three CD4 naive, three CD4 memory, two CD8 naive and one CD8 memory.

Trimming took off 4 bases at V and 0 bases at J, with 15 bases between the two ends. From germline, CDR1 is SGHDN and CDR2 FVKESK. The CDR3 is made up of 16 amino acids. The protocol was immunoSEQ multiplex PCR, while the TCRdb copy is restricted to in-frame clones and leaves out a portion. The table has approximately 590,000 clones, 95% to 96% seen once; the top ten hold approximately 0.1%. The table lists this clone with a count of one. The target antigen is unknown. Selected positively for CCR7 and CD45RO-negative, naive CD8 cells excluded terminally differentiated effector memory CD45RA+ cells. The study's findings and limits: Some naive CD4 clonotypes, around 5%, turned up in common across several donors.

The V call is TRBV14, the J call TRBJ1-1, with D unclear. Sequencing was carried out using naive CD8+ T cells sorted from blood. This clonotype originated in a woman in her thirties in good health. As DNA, the CDR3 is TGTGCCAGCAGCCCCGACATGGGCTACATGAACACTGAAGCTTTCTTT. Its translation: CASSPDMGYMNTEAFF.